The 17 T cell receptor beta chains presented below share a single source sample, sequenced in a study of metastatic and nonmetastatic thyroid tumors. TCRdb reassembled clones from the PCR reads with MiXCR. The table shows about 20,000 clones, with about 14% occurring only once. The entire patient cohort was treatment-naive prior to thyroid surgery. Input material: blood. The receptor source for this set is a female donor with papillary thyroid cancer or a benign thyroid nodule (not recorded which). Some clones in this sample may be carry-over from other donors' samples.

This clone was picked up many times. CDR3 nucleotide sequence: TGTGCCAGCAGCTCCAAGGTAGGGGGTTATTCACCCCTCCACTTT. As protein: CASSSKVGGYSPLHF. The rearrangement joins TRBV7-2 to TRBJ1-6; D is perhaps TRBD1 (6 bases). The V end was cut by 4 bases, the J end by 8 bases, with 15 bases between. The CDR3 runs 15 residues. Per germline, CDR1 SGHTA and CDR2 FQGNSA.

There are many counts of this clone. The chain carries TRBV4-2 and TRBJ2-3, with unresolved D. Trimming shortened V by 0 bases and J by 5 bases, and 15 bases separated the two germline ends. The germline CDR1 and CDR2 sequences are LGHNA and YNFKEQ. This CDR3 has 16 residues. CDR3 sequence: CASSQDLPGLGDTQYF. In DNA, the CDR3 is TGTGCCAGCAGCCAAGACCTCCCCGGTCTGGGAGATACGCAGTATTTT.

This clone turned up a few times. Being one base from a much bigger clone, this may be a read error. The rearrangement uses TRBV5-6 and TRBJ2-1; D is perhaps TRBD2 (5 bases). Germline assignment: CDR1 SGHDT and CDR2 YYEEEE. This CDR3 is 12 amino acids long. CDR3 bases: TGTGCCAGCGGGGAGCCCCACAATGAGCAGTTTTTC. This encodes CASGEPHNEQFF.

This clone was seen many times. The chain is built from TRBV6-1 and TRBJ2-3; 8 nucleotides line up with TRBD2. Per the germline V gene, CDR1 is MNHNS and CDR2 is SASEGT. The CDR3 totals 15 residues. The ends lost 2 bases at V and 5 bases at J; junction bases unmatched: 6. The CDR3 bases are TGTGCCAGCAGTGAAACGTGGCTAGCGGGAGATACGCAGTATTTT. Protein product: CASSETWLAGDTQYF.

The chain uses TRBV25-1 and TRBJ2-2, with D possibly being TRBD1 (6 bases). Germline assignment: CDR1 MGHDK and CDR2 SYGVNS. The CDR3 runs to 19 residues. Trimming pared 7 bases from V and 1 base from J, leaving 25 bases between. The CDR3 protein is CASTLFFRLRDMNTGELFF. CDR3 bases: TGTGCCAGCACCCTTTTCTTCCGTCTCCGGGACATGAACACCGGGGAGCTGTTTTTT. The whole variable domain, filled in from reference TRBV25-1 and TRBJ2-2, reads EADIYQTPRYLVIGTGKKITLECSQTMGHDKMYWYQQDPGMELHLIHYSYGVNSTEKGDLSSESTVSRIRTEHFPLTLESARPSHTSQYLCASTLFFRLRDMNTGELFFGEGSRLTVL.

Ten or more counts support this clone. One end of the junction varies from germline; a read error may be responsible. The rearrangement uses TRBV4-2 and TRBJ2-7; 8 bases align to TRBD1. Germline V gene lookup returns CDR1 LGHNA and CDR2 YNFKEQ. CDR3 size: 17 residues. The CDR3 bases are TGTGCCAGCAGCCAAGATCATGCCGCGCAGGGGGCCTACGAGCAGTGCTTC. Encoded protein: CASSQDHAAQGAYEQCF.

The sample holds many counts of this clone. The chain combines TRBV6-5 with TRBJ2-7; 9 bases match TRBD2. Trimming removed 2 bases from V and 1 base from J; junction bases left unmatched: 9. Per germline, CDR1 MNHEY and CDR2 SVGAGI. This CDR3 region has 17 residues. In DNA form, the CDR3 reads TGTGCCAGCAGTTACCCGCCCCGGACTAGCGCATCCTACGAGCAGTACTTC. Protein: CASSYPPRTSASYEQYF.

This clone was detected ten times or more. The chain combines TRBV24-1 with TRBJ2-7, with 8 bases lining up with TRBD1. The CDR3 covers 16 residues. In germline, CDR1 is KGHDR, CDR2 SFDVKD. V shed 3 bases and J 2 bases; nucleotides not matched to a gene: 8. CDR3 nucleotides: TGTGCCACCAGTGATACGGGGACAGGTGCTCCCTACGAGCAGTACTTC. As protein: CATSDTGTGAPYEQYF.

This clone appeared many times. The genes are TRBV6-1 and TRBJ2-1; 11 nucleotides align to TRBD2. The CDR3 is 15 residues long. J was trimmed by 6 bases and V by 7 bases; bases with no gene match: 8. Germline V CDR1 and CDR2: MNHNS, SASEGT. The CDR3 DNA is TGTGCCAGCAACTCAGAACTAGCGGGAGCCAATGAGCAGTTCTTC. Translating it yields CASNSELAGANEQFF.

In the case of this clone: The junction departs from the called germline gene at one end, perhaps through a read error. J is TRBJ2-2 and V is TRBV7-8; D gene ambiguous. The CDR3 contains 15 residues. CDR1 and CDR2 (germline): SGHVS, FQNEAQ. The chain's CDR3 is CTSSLWLVNTGELFF. As DNA, the CDR3 is TGTACCAGCAGCTTGTGGCTAGTGAACACCGGGGAGCTGTTTTTT.

There are a few counts of this clone. The V call is TRBV28, the J call TRBJ2-3; D unclear. Trimming cost V 2 bases and J 0 bases, with 3 bases left between them. CDR3 length: 13 residues. The germline gives CDR1 MDHEN, CDR2 SYDVKM. The CDR3 DNA is TGTGCCAGCAGTTTAGTTAGCACAGATACGCAGTATTTT. This encodes CASSLVSTDTQYF.

This chain uses TRBV7-2 with TRBJ2-7, with a tentative D call TRBD2 (6 bases). The CDR3 is 16 residues long. V dropped 0 bases and J dropped 7 bases, with 19 bases sitting between them. CDR1 is SGHTA, CDR2 FQGNSA, per germline. CDR3 in DNA: TGTGCCAGCAGCTTAGCCGGGACTCGCCTACGAGCGGAGCAGTACTTC. Residues: CASSLAGTRLRAEQYF.

This chain links TRBV13 with TRBJ2-3; 9 nucleotides line up with TRBD2. Trimming took 5 bases from V and 6 from J; bases not matched to a gene: 12. Per germline, CDR1 PRHDT and CDR2 FYEKMQ (reference sequence). This CDR3 spans 16 amino acids. Written as DNA, the CDR3 is TGTGCCAGCAGCCGGTCTTGGGCGGGAGGGCGTGATACGCAGTATTTT. As protein: CASSRSWAGGRDTQYF. The full variable domain, with the rest looked up from reference TRBV13 and TRBJ2-3, is AAGVIQSPRHLIKEKRETATLKCYPIPRHDTVYWYQQGPGQDPQFLISFYEKMQSDKGSIPDRFSAQQFSDYHSELNMSSLELGDSALYFCASSRSWAGGRDTQYFGPGTRLTVL.

This clone was counted at least ten times. This chain uses TRBV28 with TRBJ1-2; no definite D call. The length of the CDR3 is 15 residues. V was cut by 1 base and J by 0 bases, with 9 bases left in between. Germline V lookup: CDR1 MDHEN, CDR2 SYDVKM. CDR3 bases: TGTGCCAGCAGTTTATTCGTCAGCGCTAACTATGGCTACACCTTC. Residues: CASSLFVSANYGYTF.

This clone has a count of ten or more. This sequence joins TRBV10-3 and TRBJ2-5; possibly TRBD1 for D (5 bases). The V gene's germline CDR1 is ENHRY and CDR2 SYGVKD. This CDR3 is 17 amino acids long. Trimming took 0 bases from V and 5 from J, leaving 19 bases between them. This CDR3 is CAISESQALTAGETQYF. The CDR3 DNA reads as TGTGCCATCAGTGAGTCACAGGCGCTTACCGCCGGGGAGACCCAGTACTTC.

There are many counts of this clone. This CDR3 reads CASRRTGDPYNEQFF. In DNA form, the CDR3 reads TGTGCCAGCAGGCGGACAGGGGACCCCTACAATGAGCAGTTCTTC. The chain recombines TRBV3-1 with TRBJ2-1; 9 bases line up with TRBD1. Losses at the gene ends were 6 bases for V and 2 bases for J; bases not matched to a gene: 5. From germline, CDR1 is LGHDT and CDR2 YNNKEL (reference sequence). This CDR3 is 15 amino acids long.

This clone was seen at least ten times. The V gene is TRBV12-5, the J gene TRBJ2-4; D unclear. Per the germline V gene, CDR1 is LGHNT and CDR2 is FRNRAP. V lost 7 bases and J lost 1, with 14 bases in between. This CDR3 has 15 residues. As DNA, the CDR3 is TGTGCTAGTGCCCCCAACGATAGGGCCAAAAACATTCAGTACTTC. As protein: CASAPNDRAKNIQYF.